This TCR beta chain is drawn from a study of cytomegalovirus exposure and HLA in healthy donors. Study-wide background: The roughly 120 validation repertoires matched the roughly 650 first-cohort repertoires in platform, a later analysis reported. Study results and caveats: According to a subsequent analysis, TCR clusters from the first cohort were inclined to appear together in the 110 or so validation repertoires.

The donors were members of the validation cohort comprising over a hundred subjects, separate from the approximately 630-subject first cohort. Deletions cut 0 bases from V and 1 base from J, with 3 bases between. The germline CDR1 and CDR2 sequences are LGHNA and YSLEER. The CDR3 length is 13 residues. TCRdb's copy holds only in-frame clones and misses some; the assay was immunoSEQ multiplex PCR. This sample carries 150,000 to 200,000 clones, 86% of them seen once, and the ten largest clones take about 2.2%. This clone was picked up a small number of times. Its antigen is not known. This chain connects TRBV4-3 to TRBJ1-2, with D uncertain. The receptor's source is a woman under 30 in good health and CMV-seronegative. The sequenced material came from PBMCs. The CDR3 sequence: CASSQDSNYGYTF. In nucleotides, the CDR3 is TGCGCCAGCAGCCAAGACAGTAACTATGGCTACACCTTC.